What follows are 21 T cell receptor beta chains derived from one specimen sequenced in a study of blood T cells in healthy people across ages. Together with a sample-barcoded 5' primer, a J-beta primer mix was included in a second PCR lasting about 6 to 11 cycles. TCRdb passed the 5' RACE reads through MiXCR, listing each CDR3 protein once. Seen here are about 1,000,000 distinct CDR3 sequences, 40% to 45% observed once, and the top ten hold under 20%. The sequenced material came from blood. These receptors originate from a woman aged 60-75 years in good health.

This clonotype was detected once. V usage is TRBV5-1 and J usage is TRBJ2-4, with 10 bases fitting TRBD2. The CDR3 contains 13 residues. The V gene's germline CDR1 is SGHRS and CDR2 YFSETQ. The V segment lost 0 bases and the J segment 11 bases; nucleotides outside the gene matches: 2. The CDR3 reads CASSLALAGVQYF. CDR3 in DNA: TGCGCCAGCAGCTTGGCCCTAGCGGGAGTTCAGTACTTC.

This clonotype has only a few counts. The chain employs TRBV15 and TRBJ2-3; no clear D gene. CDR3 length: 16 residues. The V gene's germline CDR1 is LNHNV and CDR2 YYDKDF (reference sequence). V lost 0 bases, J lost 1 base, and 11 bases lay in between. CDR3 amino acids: CATSREVGWGTDTQYF. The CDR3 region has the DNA TGTGCCACCAGCAGAGAGGTCGGCTGGGGCACAGATACGCAGTATTTT.

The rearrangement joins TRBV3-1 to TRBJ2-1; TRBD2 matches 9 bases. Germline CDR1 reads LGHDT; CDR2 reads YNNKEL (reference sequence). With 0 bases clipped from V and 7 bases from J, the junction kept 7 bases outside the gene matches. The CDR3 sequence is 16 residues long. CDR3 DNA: TGTGCCAGCAGCCAAGAGGTTAGCGGGAGATTAAATGAGCAGTTCTTC. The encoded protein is CASSQEVSGRLNEQFF.

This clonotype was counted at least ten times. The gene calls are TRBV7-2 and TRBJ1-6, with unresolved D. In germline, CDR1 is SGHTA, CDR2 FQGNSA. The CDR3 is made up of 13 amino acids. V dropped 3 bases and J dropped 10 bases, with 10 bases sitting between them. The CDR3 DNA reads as TGTGCCAGCAGCTTTTATGACGAATCACCCCTCCACTTT. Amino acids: CASSFYDESPLHF.

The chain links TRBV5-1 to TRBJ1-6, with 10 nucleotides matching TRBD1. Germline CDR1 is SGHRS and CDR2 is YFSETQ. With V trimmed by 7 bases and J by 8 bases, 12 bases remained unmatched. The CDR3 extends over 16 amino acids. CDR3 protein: CASSSHWDRGYSPLHF. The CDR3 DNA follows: TGCGCCAGCTCCAGTCATTGGGACAGGGGATATTCACCCCTCCACTTT.

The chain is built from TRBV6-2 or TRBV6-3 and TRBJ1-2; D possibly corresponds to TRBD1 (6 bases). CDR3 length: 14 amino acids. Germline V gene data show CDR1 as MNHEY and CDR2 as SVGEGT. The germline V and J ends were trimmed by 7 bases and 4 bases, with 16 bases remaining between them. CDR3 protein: CASNPDSATYGYTF. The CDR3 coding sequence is TGTGCCAGCAATCCGGACAGCGCAACCTATGGCTACACCTTC.

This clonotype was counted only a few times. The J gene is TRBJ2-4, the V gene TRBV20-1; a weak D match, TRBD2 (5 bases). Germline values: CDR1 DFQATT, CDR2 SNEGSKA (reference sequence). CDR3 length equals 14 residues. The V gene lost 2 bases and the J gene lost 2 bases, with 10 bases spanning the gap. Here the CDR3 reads CSARPDYPKNIQYF. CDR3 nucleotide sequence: TGCAGTGCTAGACCCGACTATCCCAAAAACATTCAGTACTTC.

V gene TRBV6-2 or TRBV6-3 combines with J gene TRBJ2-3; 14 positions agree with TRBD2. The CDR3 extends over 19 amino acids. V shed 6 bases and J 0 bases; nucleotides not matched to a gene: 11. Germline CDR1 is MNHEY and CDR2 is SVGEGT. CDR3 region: CASSPGTSGRGLSTDTQYF. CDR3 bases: TGTGCCAGCAGCCCCGGGACTAGCGGGAGAGGCTTGAGCACAGATACGCAGTATTTT.

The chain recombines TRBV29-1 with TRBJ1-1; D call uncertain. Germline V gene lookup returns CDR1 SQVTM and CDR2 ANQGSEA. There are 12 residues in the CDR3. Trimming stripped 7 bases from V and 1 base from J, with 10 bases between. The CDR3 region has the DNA TGCAGCGCCATTTTACCGAACACTGAAGCTTTCTTT. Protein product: CSAILPNTEAFF.

The CDR3 reads CASSRFQNEQFF. The CDR3 nucleotides read TGTGCCAGCAGCAGATTCCAAAATGAGCAGTTCTTC. This rearrangement joins TRBV6-5 to TRBJ2-1, with unresolved D. In germline, CDR1 is MNHEY, CDR2 SVGAGI. The CDR3 totals 12 residues. The V gene lost 6 bases and the J gene lost 7 bases, with 10 bases spanning the gap.

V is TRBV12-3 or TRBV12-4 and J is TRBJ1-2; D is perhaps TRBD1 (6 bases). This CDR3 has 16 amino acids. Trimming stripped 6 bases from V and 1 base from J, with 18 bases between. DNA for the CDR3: TGTGCCAGCAGCTCCTACCGGGGGCAGCTTAACTATGGCTACACCTTC. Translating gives CASSSYRGQLNYGYTF.

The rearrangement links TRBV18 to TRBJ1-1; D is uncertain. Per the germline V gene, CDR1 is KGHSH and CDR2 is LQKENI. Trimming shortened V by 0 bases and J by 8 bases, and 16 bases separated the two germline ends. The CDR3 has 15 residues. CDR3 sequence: CASSPPRSYGTEAFF. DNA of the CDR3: TGTGCCAGCTCACCACCTAGGAGCTACGGAACAGAAGCTTTCTTT.

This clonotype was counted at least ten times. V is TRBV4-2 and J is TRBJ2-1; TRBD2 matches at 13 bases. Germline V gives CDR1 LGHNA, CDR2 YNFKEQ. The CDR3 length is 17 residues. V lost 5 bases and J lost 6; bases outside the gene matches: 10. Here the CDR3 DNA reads TGTGCCAGCAGCTATGGGACTAGCGGGATCTTAGGCAATGAGCAGTTCTTC. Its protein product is CASSYGTSGILGNEQFF.

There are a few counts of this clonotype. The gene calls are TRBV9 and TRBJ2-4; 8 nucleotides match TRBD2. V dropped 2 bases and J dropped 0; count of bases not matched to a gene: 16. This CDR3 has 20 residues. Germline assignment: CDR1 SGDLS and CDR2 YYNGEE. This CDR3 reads CASSVRGGDSAEVAKNIQYF. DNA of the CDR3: TGTGCCAGCAGCGTTCGGGGGGGGGATTCGGCGGAGGTAGCCAAAAACATTCAGTACTTC.

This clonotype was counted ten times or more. CDR3 sequence: CASSLAGGSPYEQYF. In DNA, the CDR3 is TGCGCCAGCAGCTTGGCAGGGGGATCCCCCTACGAGCAGTACTTC. V gene TRBV5-1 combines with J gene TRBJ2-7, with 7 bases lining up with TRBD1. CDR3 length equals 15 residues. With 0 bases clipped from V and 2 bases from J, the junction kept 5 bases outside the gene matches. Germline CDR1 reads SGHRS; CDR2 reads YFSETQ.

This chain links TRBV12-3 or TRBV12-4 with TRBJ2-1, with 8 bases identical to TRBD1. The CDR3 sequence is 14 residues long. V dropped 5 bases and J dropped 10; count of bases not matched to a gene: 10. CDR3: CASSGPGQETEQFF. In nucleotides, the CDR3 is TGTGCCAGCAGTGGCCCGGGACAGGAGACGGAGCAGTTCTTC.

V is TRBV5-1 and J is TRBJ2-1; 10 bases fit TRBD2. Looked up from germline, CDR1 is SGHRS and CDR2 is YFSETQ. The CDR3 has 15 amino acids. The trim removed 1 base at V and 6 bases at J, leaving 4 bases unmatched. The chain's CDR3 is CASSLLAGDINEQFF. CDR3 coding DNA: TGCGCCAGCAGCTTGCTAGCGGGAGACATCAATGAGCAGTTCTTC. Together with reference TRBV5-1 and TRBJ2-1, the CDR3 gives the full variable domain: KAGVTQTPRYLIKTRGQQVTLSCSPISGHRSVSWYQQTPGQGLQFLFEYFSETQRNKGNFPGRFSGRQFSNSRSEMNVSTLELGDSALYLCASSLLAGDINEQFFGPGTRLTVL.

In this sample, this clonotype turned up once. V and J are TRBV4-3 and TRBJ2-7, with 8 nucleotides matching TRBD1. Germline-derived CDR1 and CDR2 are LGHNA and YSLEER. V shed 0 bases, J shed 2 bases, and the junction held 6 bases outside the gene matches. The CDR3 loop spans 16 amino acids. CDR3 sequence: CASSQDIQGAPYEQYF. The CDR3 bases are TGCGCCAGCAGCCAAGATATCCAGGGGGCACCCTACGAGCAGTACTTC.

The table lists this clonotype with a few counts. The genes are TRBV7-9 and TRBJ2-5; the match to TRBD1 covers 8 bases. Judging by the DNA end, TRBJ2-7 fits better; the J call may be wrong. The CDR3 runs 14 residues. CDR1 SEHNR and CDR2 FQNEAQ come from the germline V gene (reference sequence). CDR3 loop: CASSLGDRGDEQYF. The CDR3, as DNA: TGTGCCAGCAGCTTAGGAGACAGGGGTGACGAGCAGTACTTC.

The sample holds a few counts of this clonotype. The CDR3 DNA is TGTGCCAGCAGTCCAAGGACTGGGTTGGGTGAGCAGTTCTTC. Its protein is CASSPRTGLGEQFF. V is TRBV28 and J is TRBJ2-1; maybe TRBD2 (5 bases). Germline V gene lookup returns CDR1 MDHEN and CDR2 SYDVKM. V was trimmed by 5 bases and J by 9 bases, leaving 17 bases between them. The CDR3 spans 14 residues.

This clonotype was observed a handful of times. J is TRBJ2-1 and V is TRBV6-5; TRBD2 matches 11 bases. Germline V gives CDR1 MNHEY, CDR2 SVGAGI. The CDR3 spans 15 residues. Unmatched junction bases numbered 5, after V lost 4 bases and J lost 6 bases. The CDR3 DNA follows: TGTGCCAGCAGTTCAGTAGCGGGGGGGCCCAATGAGCAGTTCTTC. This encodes CASSSVAGGPNEQFF.